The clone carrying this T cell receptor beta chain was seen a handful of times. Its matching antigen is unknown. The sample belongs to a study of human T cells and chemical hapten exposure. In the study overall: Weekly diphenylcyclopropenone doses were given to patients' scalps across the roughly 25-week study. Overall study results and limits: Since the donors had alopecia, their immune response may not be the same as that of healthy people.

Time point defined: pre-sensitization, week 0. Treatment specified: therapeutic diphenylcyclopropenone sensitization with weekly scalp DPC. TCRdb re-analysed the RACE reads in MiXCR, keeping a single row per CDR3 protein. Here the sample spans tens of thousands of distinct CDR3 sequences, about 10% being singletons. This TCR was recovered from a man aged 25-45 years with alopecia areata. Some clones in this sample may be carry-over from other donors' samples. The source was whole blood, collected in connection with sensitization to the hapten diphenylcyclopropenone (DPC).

The CDR3 spells CASSPRQGELTDTQYF. The CDR3 bases are TGTGCCAGCAGCCCAAGACAGGGGGAGCTCACAGATACGCAGTATTTT. The V call is TRBV9, the J call TRBJ2-3; TRBD1 matches 9 bases. The CDR3 loop spans 16 amino acids. Germline-derived CDR1 and CDR2 are SGDLS and YYNGEE. V was clipped by 4 bases and J by 2 bases; unmatched bases: 8.